This TCR beta chain comes out of a study of identifying expanded T cells in peripheral blood. The V gene end was trimmed by 5 bases and the J gene end by 0 bases; junction bases not matched to a gene: 10. Germline V gene data show CDR1 as SGHAT and CDR2 as FQNNGV. The CDR3 runs to 18 residues. Healthy donors had no documented immune events, such as infections, while sampled. TCRdb's table, derived via immunoSEQ multiplex PCR, lists solely in-frame clones and lacks some. This repertoire shows around 82,000 clones, roughly 89% found once; its top ten account for 20%. The source is a person between 18 and 70 years old in good health. This chain joins TRBV11-2 and TRBJ2-7; 13 nucleotides line up with TRBD2. The sequencing sample was made of blood. The CDR3: CASSINPGLAGSSYEQYF. The DNA of the CDR3 is TGTGCCAGCAGCATAAACCCGGGACTAGCGGGAAGCTCCTACGAGCAGTACTTC.